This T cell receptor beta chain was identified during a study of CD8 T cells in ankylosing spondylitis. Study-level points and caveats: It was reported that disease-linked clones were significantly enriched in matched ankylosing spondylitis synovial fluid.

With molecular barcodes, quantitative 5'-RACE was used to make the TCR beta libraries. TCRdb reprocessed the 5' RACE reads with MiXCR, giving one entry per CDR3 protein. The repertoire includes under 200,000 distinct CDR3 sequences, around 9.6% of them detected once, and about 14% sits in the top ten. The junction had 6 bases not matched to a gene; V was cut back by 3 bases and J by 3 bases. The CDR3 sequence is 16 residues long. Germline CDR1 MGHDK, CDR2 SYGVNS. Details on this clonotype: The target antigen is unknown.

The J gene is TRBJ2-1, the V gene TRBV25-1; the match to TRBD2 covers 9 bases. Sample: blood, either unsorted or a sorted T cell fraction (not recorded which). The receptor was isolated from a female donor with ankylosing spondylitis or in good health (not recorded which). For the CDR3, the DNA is TGTGCCAGCAGTGAGTACAGGACTAGCGACTACAATGAGCAGTTCTTC. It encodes CASSEYRTSDYNEQFF.